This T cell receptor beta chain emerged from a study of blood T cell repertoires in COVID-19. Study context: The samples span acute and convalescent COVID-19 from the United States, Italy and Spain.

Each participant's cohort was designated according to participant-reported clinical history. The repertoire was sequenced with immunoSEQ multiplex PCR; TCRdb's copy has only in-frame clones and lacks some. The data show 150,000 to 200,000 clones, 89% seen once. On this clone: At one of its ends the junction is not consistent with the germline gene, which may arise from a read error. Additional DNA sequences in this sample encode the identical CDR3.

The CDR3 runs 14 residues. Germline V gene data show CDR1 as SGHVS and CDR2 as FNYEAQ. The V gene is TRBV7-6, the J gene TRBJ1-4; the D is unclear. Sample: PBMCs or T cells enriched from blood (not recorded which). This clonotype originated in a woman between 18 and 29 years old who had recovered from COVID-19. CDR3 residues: CASSHNFGDEKLFF. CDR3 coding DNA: TGTGCCAGCAGCCATAACTTTGGAGATGAAAAACTATTTTTT.